This entry concerns a single TCR beta chain. As a fraction of the sample, this clonotype is medium-sized (0.01 to 0.1%). This receptor's antigen is unknown. No clone much larger than this one lies a single base away; base qualities are absent. From V the trimming removes 0 bases and from J it removes 2 bases, while the gene matches leave 2 bases of the junction unaccounted for. For CDR1 and CDR2, the germline V gene lists SGHRS and YFSETQ. The CDR3, from cysteine to phenylalanine, totals 15 residues. Here the CDR3 DNA is all that survives: 45 bases in frame from base 1. The data derive from a study of T-cell reconstitution after alpha-beta-depleted transplantation in children (dated by TCRdb to about 2016). Regarding the research as a whole: Using TCR repertoire profiling, the study quantitatively followed how T-cell immune reconstitution unfolded in children after TCRalphabeta/CD19-depleted allogeneic hematopoietic cell transplantation.

The library came from PCR. TCRdb names Illumina HiSeq 2500 as the instrument used. TCR libraries were prepared with molecular barcoding, using unique molecular identifiers to normalize TCRbeta repertoire quantification. In-frame beta chains were kept once TCRdb had trimmed the public reads at Q25 with fastp and called clones with MiXCR. Entries that share a CDR3 protein sequence are merged under the most common genes and DNA. The sample profile shows around 29,000 distinct CDR3 sequences; about 6.2% of them were found once. 5.5% to 8% of the sample goes to the ten largest clones. Points the paper makes about the study in general: Apparently early alphabetaT-cell count recovery about two months after transplant reportedly relied on only several hundred rapidly expanded clones derived from non-depleted graft cells. Over subsequent months, a decline in hyperexpanded clone frequencies was noted, and after one year, T-cell counts and TCRbeta diversity were mostly ascribed to newly produced T cells. The high TCRbeta diversity at day 60 in some patients was ascribed to recipient T cells and intrathymic progenitors that had survived conditioning.

The sample's treatment or condition label, decoded: allogeneic hematopoietic cell transplantation with graft depleted of TCRalphabeta T cells and CD19 B cells. TCRalphabeta/CD19-depleted allogeneic hematopoietic cell grafts were given to the transplant recipients, all of whom were children. This chain joins TRBV5-1 to TRBJ2-1, and TRBD1 aligns with 7 junction nucleotides. The receptor comes from a male patient aged 10 to 17 who had a stem cell transplant for acute myeloid leukemia, so the T cells may come from the graft donor. Sequencing used PBMCs, mostly from graft donor cells, obtained 180 days after TCRalphabeta/CD19-depleted stem cell transplant. CDR3 loop: CASSLGQGTYNEQFF. The DNA reads as follows: TGCGCCAGCAGCTTGGGACAGGGAACCTACAATGAGCAGTTCTTC.